This entry concerns a single T cell receptor beta chain. The table came from immunoSEQ multiplex PCR; TCRdb's copy has only in-frame clones and leaves some out. The repertoire includes a few million clones, more than 85% of them detected once, and 0.39% sits in the top ten. This entry comes from a study of shared clonotypes between healthy human individuals. V was pared by 3 bases and J by 4 bases, with 12 bases between. The CDR3 runs 14 residues. Germline CDR1 reads KGHSH; CDR2 reads LQKENI. The chain has TRBV18 and TRBJ1-1; no clear D. The source material was naive CD4+ T cells from PBMCs. This sample's subset: CD45RA+ positively selected. This sequence was found in a young man in good health. Some clones in this sample may be carry-over from other donors' samples. CDR3 sequence: CASSPYRGGTEAFF. DNA of the CDR3: TGTGCCAGCTCACCGTATCGAGGTGGCACTGAAGCTTTCTTT.